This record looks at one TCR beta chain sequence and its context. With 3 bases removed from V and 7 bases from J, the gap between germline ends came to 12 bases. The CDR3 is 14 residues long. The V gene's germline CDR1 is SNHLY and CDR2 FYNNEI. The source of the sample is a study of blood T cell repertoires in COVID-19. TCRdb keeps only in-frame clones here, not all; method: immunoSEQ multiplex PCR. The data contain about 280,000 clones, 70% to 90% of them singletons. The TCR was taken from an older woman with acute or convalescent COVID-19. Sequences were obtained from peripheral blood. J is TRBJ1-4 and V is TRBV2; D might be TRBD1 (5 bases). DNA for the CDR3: TGTGCCAGCAGTGATCAGGGTGGGGTTGAAAAACTGTTTTTT. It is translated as CASSDQGGVEKLFF. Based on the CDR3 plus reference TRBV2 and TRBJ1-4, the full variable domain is EPEVTQTPSHQVTQMGQEVILRCVPISNHLYFYWYRQILGQKVEFLVSFYNNEISEKSEIFDDQFSVERPDGSNFTLKIRSTKLEDSAMYFCASSDQGGVEKLFFGSGTQLSVL.